This record covers a single T cell receptor (beta chain). Its antigen is currently unknown. A read error may produce the germline difference seen at one junction end. This sample is drawn from a study of brain T cells in children with intractable seizures. Study outcomes and limitations: Only CDR3 sequence similarity suggested viral specificity, without known HCMV serostatus.

This CDR3 region has 17 residues. Germline CDR1 and CDR2: SSHAT and FNYEAQ (reference sequence). The protocol was immunoSEQ multiplex PCR, while the TCRdb copy is restricted to in-frame clones and leaves out a portion. The sample includes about 350,000 clones, about 93% of them seen just once. Noted time point: blood from clinic visit 5 months post-surgery; TSC patient then seizure free. Sequencing was limited to surgery cases with top T cell transcript signatures in brain tissue. The source of this sequence is a boy under three years old with tuberous sclerosis and intractable seizures. The rearrangement uses TRBV7-7 and TRBJ2-6; D remains unclear. Sequencing was performed on peripheral blood, taken less than 6 months after surgery. The CDR3 loop is CASSEIAPDGGANVLTF. As DNA, the CDR3 is TGTGCTAGCAGCGAGATCGCACCCGATGGTGGGGCCAACGTCCTGACTTTC.